These 27 T cell receptor beta chains share one sample of origin, sequenced in a study of T cells after yellow fever vaccination. TCRdb reprocessed the 5' RACE reads with MiXCR, giving one entry per CDR3 protein. The table lists roughly 310,000 distinct CDR3 sequences, about 9.5% of them singletons, with more than 15% in the top ten. Sequenced material: PBMCs, taken on the day of the first yellow fever vaccination. The receptor source for this set is a man aged 18 to 29 who received the YFV17D yellow fever vaccine.

Points on this clonotype: One end of the junction is discordant with germline, which a read error may explain. The chain is built from TRBV7-8 and TRBJ2-1, with D perhaps matching TRBD1 or TRBD2 (6 bases each). Germline-derived CDR1 and CDR2 are SGHVS and FQNEAQ. The CDR3 is 15 amino acids. The CDR3 loop reads CACSLGGMGVWEQFF. CDR3 in DNA: TGTGCCTGCAGCTTAGGGGGGATGGGGGTCTGGGAGCAGTTCTTC.

This clonotype was detected many times. The chain is built from TRBV3-1 and TRBJ2-1; D not certain. CDR1 is LGHDT, CDR2 YNNKEL, per germline (reference sequence). The CDR3 is made up of 12 amino acids. The V end was cut by 3 bases, the J end by 4 bases, with 4 bases between. CDR3 sequence (DNA): TGTGCCAGCAGCCATACTTACAATGAGCAGTTCTTC. Translated: CASSHTYNEQFF.

This sequence joins TRBV4-1 and TRBJ2-5; D is ambiguous. Trimming took 3 bases from V and 3 from J, leaving 8 bases between them. Germline V CDR1 and CDR2: MGHRA, YSYEKL. This CDR3 is 13 amino acids long. Here the CDR3 DNA reads TGCGCCAGCAGCCAGGGGTGGGAAGAGACCCAGTACTTC. Its protein product is CASSQGWEETQYF.

The V gene is TRBV30, the J gene TRBJ1-2, with TRBD1 as a possible D gene (5 bases). This CDR3 comprises 16 residues. Trimming stripped 5 bases from V and 4 bases from J, with 23 bases between. Germline lookup yields CDR1 GTSNPN and CDR2 SVGIG (reference sequence). The CDR3 here is CAWAPKQGWAVYGYTF. As DNA, the CDR3 is TGTGCCTGGGCACCGAAGCAGGGTTGGGCGGTCTATGGCTACACCTTC.

This chain joins TRBV6-2 or TRBV6-3 and TRBJ1-1; D not resolved. CDR3 length: 17 residues. V was pared by 5 bases and J by 6 bases, with 25 bases between. CDR1 is MNHEY and CDR2 is SVGEGT in the germline V gene. The CDR3 DNA is TGTGCCAGCAGTACAACGACCGTCCTTGACTTCGGCGCTGAAGCTTTCTTT. This sequence encodes CASSTTTVLDFGAEAFF.

The V and J genes are TRBV6-1 and TRBJ1-1, with 9 bases lining up with TRBD1. Germline CDR1 MNHNS, CDR2 SASEGT. The CDR3 consists of 15 residues. The ends lost 4 bases at V and 5 bases at J; junction bases unmatched: 8. CDR3 in amino acids: CASSGQQGAETEAFF. The CDR3 coding sequence is TGTGCCAGCAGTGGACAACAGGGGGCGGAAACTGAAGCTTTCTTT.

The rearrangement joins TRBV29-1 to TRBJ2-3, with D possibly TRBD1 on 5 matching bases. V dropped 6 bases and J dropped 3 bases, with 13 bases sitting between them. Per the germline V gene, CDR1 is SQVTM and CDR2 is ANQGSEA. CDR3 size: 13 residues. The CDR3 reads CSVRRDLTDTQYF. CDR3 DNA: TGCAGCGTGCGCAGGGATCTGACAGATACGCAGTATTTT.

The rearrangement uses TRBV12-3 or TRBV12-4 and TRBJ1-3; TRBD1 aligns across 8 bases. With V trimmed by 6 bases and J by 0 bases, 10 bases remained unmatched. The CDR3 spans 17 residues. CDR3: CASRKTGQGVSGNTIYF. The CDR3 DNA reads TGTGCCAGCAGGAAGACCGGACAGGGAGTCTCTGGAAACACCATATATTTT.

This clonotype was counted only a few times. This chain connects TRBV20-1 to TRBJ1-1, with D uncertain. Deletions cut 0 bases from V and 0 bases from J, with 14 bases between. Germline CDR1 reads DFQATT; CDR2 reads SNEGSKA (reference sequence). The CDR3 has 16 residues. The CDR3 nucleotides are TGCAGTGCTAGAGATAGTTGGGCACGTGTGAACACTGAAGCTTTCTTT. It encodes CSARDSWARVNTEAFF.

This clonotype was picked up a small number of times. The chain couples TRBV4-1 to TRBJ2-7; 9 nucleotides match TRBD1. CDR3 length: 15 residues. Germline V CDR1 and CDR2: MGHRA, YSYEKL. The junction had 9 bases not matched to a gene; V was cut back by 2 bases and J by 7 bases. CDR3 sequence: CASSQQLGQGWEQYV. DNA for the CDR3: TGCGCCAGCAGCCAACAGCTTGGACAGGGGTGGGAGCAGTACGTC.

This clonotype was picked up a small number of times. The CDR3 DNA reads TGTGCCAGCAGCGTAGTAGGGGGATTAAACCCCTCCTACAATGAGCAGTTCTTC. Its protein is CASSVVGGLNPSYNEQFF. The J gene is TRBJ2-1, the V gene TRBV9; tentatively, D is TRBD1 (6 bases). V lost 0 bases and J lost 0, with 16 bases in between. CDR1 is SGDLS, CDR2 YYNGEE, per germline. The CDR3 spans 18 residues.

In its sample, this clonotype was seen a few times. This chain uses TRBV7-2 with TRBJ1-3; TRBD1 aligns across 9 bases. The germline V gene encodes CDR1 SGHTA and CDR2 FQGNSA. The CDR3 covers 14 residues. Germline trimming cut 5 bases from V and 8 bases from J; bases unmatched to any gene: 7. CDR3 DNA: TGTGCCAGCAGCCGACAGGGGGGAAGCTACACCATATATTTT. Protein sequence: CASSRQGGSYTIYF.

At least ten counts were recorded for this clonotype. V usage is TRBV9 and J usage is TRBJ2-1; 7 bases are shared with TRBD2. Germline values: CDR1 SGDLS, CDR2 YYNGEE. The CDR3 extends over 17 amino acids. Trimming removed 3 bases from V and 8 bases from J; junction bases left unmatched: 17. The DNA for the CDR3 is TGTGCCAGCAGCGCCGCCTCGTTGGGGGGGGTGAGGCATGAGCAGTTCTTC. This translates into CASSAASLGGVRHEQFF.

The gene calls are TRBV28 and TRBJ2-2; D tentatively fits TRBD1 or TRBD2 (5 bases each). This CDR3 region has 12 residues. Germline V gives CDR1 MDHEN, CDR2 SYDVKM. The CDR3, as DNA: TGTGCAGCCGAGGGGTCCACCGGGGAGCTGTTTTTT. It specifies CAAEGSTGELFF.

The gene calls are TRBV20-1 and TRBJ2-3; possibly TRBD2 for D (5 bases). The V gene's germline CDR1 is DFQATT and CDR2 SNEGSKA (reference sequence). The CDR3 runs to 13 residues. The V end was cut by 5 bases, the J end by 0 bases, with 9 bases between. The CDR3 DNA follows: TGCAGTGCTGAGGGCGCCAGCACAGATACGCAGTATTTT. As protein: CSAEGASTDTQYF.

The chain is built from TRBV15 and TRBJ1-2; D is perhaps TRBD1 (5 bases). This CDR3 is 14 amino acids long. Trimming shortened V by 0 bases and J by 4 bases, and 9 bases separated the two germline ends. Germline values: CDR1 LNHNV, CDR2 YYDKDF (reference sequence). CDR3 in amino acids: CATSRDRGRYGYTF. The CDR3 region has the DNA TGTGCCACCAGCAGAGATCGGGGCCGCTATGGCTACACCTTC.

The sample holds a few counts of this clonotype. The V and J genes are TRBV23-1 and TRBJ2-3; 8 bases agree with TRBD1. Being an ORF, TRBV23-1 has a function that is uncertain. The CDR3 length is 17 residues. The trim removed 0 bases at V and 5 bases at J, leaving 10 bases unmatched. The chain's CDR3 is CASSQSRQGARKDTQYF. In DNA, the CDR3 is TGCGCCAGCAGTCAATCTCGGCAGGGGGCGCGTAAAGATACGCAGTATTTT.

This clonotype was observed a handful of times. The rearrangement joins TRBV23-1 to TRBJ2-2; D perhaps matches TRBD1 (6 bases). TRBV23-1 is recorded as an ORF, its role being uncertain. Trimming removed 3 bases at V and 4 bases at J, with 21 bases between. CDR3 length: 18 amino acids. The CDR3 nucleotides read TGCGCCAGCAGTCACCCGGTACCGCCGGGACAAGTCACCGGGGAGCTGTTTTTT. Its translation: CASSHPVPPGQVTGELFF.

The chain has TRBV5-1 and TRBJ1-2; 10 bases are shared with TRBD1. V lost 4 bases to trimming and J lost 8 bases; unmatched junction nucleotides: 8. Germline V gene sequence: CDR1 SGHRS, CDR2 YFSETQ. This CDR3 has 14 residues. The CDR3 region has the DNA TGCGCCAGCAGCGATCCCGGGACAGGGGAAGGCTACACCTTC. It yields the protein CASSDPGTGEGYTF.

The CDR3 nucleotides read TGTGCCAGCAGCCCAGCGCGACCTTATGCGTTAGCCAAAAACATTCAGTACTTC. Amino acids: CASSPARPYALAKNIQYF. V and J are TRBV4-2 and TRBJ2-4, with D uncertain. Germline CDR1 and CDR2: LGHNA and YNFKEQ. The CDR3 loop spans 18 amino acids. The V and J ends lost 4 bases and 0 bases respectively, with 19 bases between them.

This rearrangement joins TRBV4-1 to TRBJ2-1; tentatively, D is TRBD2 (6 bases). The V and J ends lost 4 bases and 5 bases respectively, with 15 bases between them. CDR3 size: 15 residues. Germline V CDR1 and CDR2: MGHRA, YSYEKL. CDR3 in amino acids: CASSPRDWGDNEQFF. The CDR3 coding sequence is TGCGCCAGCAGCCCGAGGGACTGGGGGGACAATGAGCAGTTCTTC.

This clonotype has a count of ten or more. The CDR3 reads CASSLSRVYEQYF. The CDR3, as DNA: TGCGCCAGCAGCTTGTCAAGAGTCTACGAGCAGTACTTC. The chain employs TRBV5-1 and TRBJ2-7; no reliable D call. The germline V gene has CDR1 SGHRS and CDR2 YFSETQ. This CDR3 spans 13 amino acids. The V gene lost 1 base and the J gene lost 3 bases, with 8 bases spanning the gap. The full variable domain, its missing parts supplied by reference TRBV5-1 and TRBJ2-7, is KAGVTQTPRYLIKTRGQQVTLSCSPISGHRSVSWYQQTPGQGLQFLFEYFSETQRNKGNFPGRFSGRQFSNSRSEMNVSTLELGDSALYLCASSLSRVYEQYFGPGTRLTVT.

The count of this clonotype is one. With a much larger clone just one base away, this may be a read error. This CDR3 is missing its conserved last phenylalanine or tryptophan, likely due to a read error. V is TRBV7-9 and J is TRBJ2-2; D is tentatively TRBD1 or TRBD2 (6 bases each). Trimming removed 2 bases from V and 4 bases from J, with 14 bases in between. Germline V gene data show CDR1 as SEHNR and CDR2 as FQNEAQ (reference sequence). The CDR3 is made up of 16 amino acids. The CDR3 nucleotides read TGTGCCAGCAGCTTATTCAGCGGAGGGGGCACCGGGGAGCTGTTTTCT. Translated: CASSLFSGGGTGELFS.

This clonotype was recorded a few times. This chain connects TRBV4-1 to TRBJ1-4; D is undetermined. The V gene's germline CDR1 is MGHRA and CDR2 YSYEKL. The CDR3 covers 14 residues. Trimming removed 6 bases from V and 4 bases from J, with 12 bases in between. As DNA, the CDR3 is TGCGCCAGCAGTAACAGAGCTTATAATGAAAAACTGTTTTTT. Translating gives CASSNRAYNEKLFF.

This clonotype has a count of ten or more. The rearrangement joins TRBV5-4 to TRBJ2-7; 8 bases line up with TRBD1. V dropped 4 bases and J dropped 1; count of bases not matched to a gene: 7. CDR1 and CDR2 from the germline V gene are SGHNT and YYREEE (reference sequence). The CDR3 runs to 15 residues. For the CDR3, the DNA is TGTGCCAGCAGCCCCGGACAGGGAGGATCCTACGAGCAGTACGTC. Translation gives CASSPGQGGSYEQYV.

This sequence joins TRBV6-5 and TRBJ2-7; TRBD1 aligns across 12 bases. Germline V gene data show CDR1 as MNHEY and CDR2 as SVGAGI. The CDR3 extends over 15 amino acids. The J segment lost 5 bases and the V segment lost 2 bases, leaving 4 bases of the junction unmatched. CDR3 region: CASSYGGTGGNEQYF. The CDR3 bases are TGTGCCAGCAGTTACGGAGGGACAGGGGGCAACGAGCAGTACTTC.

Ten or more counts support this clonotype. The chain has TRBV11-2 and TRBJ2-7; D gene unclear. This CDR3 is 12 amino acids long. In germline, CDR1 is SGHAT, CDR2 FQNNGV. Trimming shortened V by 1 base and J by 0 bases, and 1 base separated the two germline ends. The CDR3 region has the DNA TGTGCCAGCAGCTTAGTCTCCTACGAGCAGTACTTC. This gives the protein CASSLVSYEQYF.